These T cell receptor beta chains were read from a single sample in a study of cytomegalovirus exposure and HLA in healthy donors. Assay used: immunoSEQ multiplex PCR; TCRdb lists only in-frame clones, some missing. The sample consists of around 120,000 clones, around three quarters of them appearing once. Sequencing input: PBMCs. These receptor sequences come from a woman aged 40-49 years in good health and CMV-seronegative. The CDR3 runs from the conserved cysteine through the conserved F or W. D genes are given only for firm matches. Clone size appears in some rows only: once, few, many, or a class for an expanded clone.

clone size: NA; D gene: TRBD1; V gene: TRBV7-9; J gene: TRBJ1-2; CDR3 protein: CSSSRPTGGSYGYTF; CDR3 DNA: TGTTCCAGCAGCCGTCCCACAGGGGGTAGCTATGGCTACACCTTC
clone size: NA; D gene: NA; V gene: TRBV28; J gene: TRBJ2-3; CDR3 protein: CASSRDISTDTQYF; CDR3 DNA: TGTGCCAGCTCCAGGGACATAAGCACAGATACGCAGTATTTT
clone size: NA; D gene: NA; V gene: TRBV29-1; J gene: TRBJ1-1; CDR3 protein: CSVGQKNTEAFF; CDR3 DNA: TGCAGCGTTGGACAGAAAAACACTGAAGCTTTCTTT
clone size: NA; D gene: NA; V gene: TRBV19; J gene: TRBJ1-2; CDR3 protein: CASTTGSYGYTF; CDR3 DNA: TGTGCCAGTACAACAGGGTCCTATGGCTACACCTTC
clone size: few; D gene: NA; V gene: TRBV21-1; J gene: TRBJ2-1; CDR3 protein: CASSKVWATPRPYNEQFF; CDR3 DNA: TGTGCCAGCAGCAAAGTCTGGGCGACACCCCGGCCATACAATGAGCAGTTCTTC
clone size: NA; D gene: NA; V gene: TRBV10-3; J gene: TRBJ2-4; CDR3 protein: CAISDVRVAKNIQYF; CDR3 DNA: TGTGCCATCAGTGATGTCAGGGTAGCCAAAAACATTCAGTACTTC
clone size: NA; D gene: NA; V gene: TRBV21-1; J gene: TRBJ2-5; CDR3 protein: CASSKNFLGQGVGETQYF; CDR3 DNA: TGTGCCAGCAGCAAGAACTTCCTCGGACAGGGGGTAGGGGAGACCCAGTACTTC
clone size: NA; D gene: NA; V gene: TRBV21-1; J gene: TRBJ2-2; CDR3 protein: CASSTRTSGGNTGELFF; CDR3 DNA: TGTGCCAGCAGCACTCGGACTAGCGGGGGTAACACCGGGGAGCTGTTTTTT
clone size: NA; D gene: NA; V gene: TRBV10-3; J gene: TRBJ1-1; CDR3 protein: CAIRGGPHTEAFF; CDR3 DNA: TGTGCCATCAGGGGGGGTCCGCACACTGAAGCTTTCTTT
clone size: once; D gene: TRBD2; V gene: TRBV7-2; J gene: TRBJ2-1; CDR3 protein: CASRAGTSGSHEQFF; CDR3 DNA: TGTGCCAGCAGGGCCGGGACTAGCGGGAGTCATGAGCAGTTCTTC